This T cell receptor beta chain was identified in a study of blood T cell repertoires in COVID-19 (dated by TCRdb to the early 2020s). Regarding the complete study: The collaborator samples originated in the United States, Italy and Spain and spanned the acute and convalescent phases of COVID-19. The material from the prospective study consisted of cDNA or gDNA derived from T cells, B-cell-depleted T cells, or PBMCs. The dataset comprised deeply sampled blood TCRbeta repertoires from subjects exposed to, actively infected with, or recovered from COVID-19. The repertoires were made available in a free public database intended to serve as a resource for research on the immune response to SARS-CoV-2. Samples were obtained from the ongoing ImmuneRACE study (first 160 participants) and from over 1,000 subjects provided by 6 global collaborators. A de-identified subject ID, COVID-19 status, age in years and sex were almost always included in the sample metadata. HLA class I and class II types, where available, came from metadata supplied by the sample provider rather than from assay-based typing.

What the work shows at the level of the full study, not this receptor alone: The amount of clinical and demographic metadata varied by source and participant and was provided uncurated.

V drops 4 bases and J drops 10 bases, leaving 16 bases in between. Per the germline V gene (reference sequence), GTSNPN is the CDR1 and SVGIG is the CDR2. The CDR3 numbers 13 residues from cysteine through phenylalanine. This entry keeps only the CDR3 DNA: 39 bases, framed from base 1. In Seattle, one collaborating source enrolled patients while the infection was active and tracked those patients longitudinally over the course of disease. Whole blood was collected in K2EDTA tubes by collaborating institutions according to the institutions' own protocols. For TCRbeta analysis, collaborator samples were shipped as frozen whole blood, as isolated PBMCs, or as DNA extracted from either sample type. Details on this clone: There is no known antigen for this receptor. Base quality data are lacking; no much larger clone is found one base away.

TCRbeta CDR3 regions were amplified from genomic DNA by means of the immunoSEQ Assay, a bias-controlled multiplex PCR. Regarding the original processing steps: Within the assay, amplification of reference gene primers was used to estimate how many nucleated cells each sample contained. To quantify the absolute abundance of each unique TCRbeta CDR3 rearrangement, sequence reads were collapsed and filtered. For each sample, productive Simpson clonality was calculated as the square root of Simpson's diversity index over productive rearrangements. Entries here come from immuneACCESS through TCRdb and include only in-frame sequences with V and J called. Some clones fail to appear in such tables; in the studies checked, an unresolved V gene covers under half of the shortfall, and the cause of the remainder is unknown. V, J and clone size are taken as reported in that table, and D and trimming were inferred from the DNA itself. The sample table contains approximately 120,000 clones; only one count was recorded for approximately 90% of them. In total, the top ten clones hold about 2% of the sample.

The sequencing sample was made of peripheral blood. The source of this sequence is a man aged 50 to 59 with COVID-19, enrolled during active disease. The chain is encoded by TRBV30 joined to TRBJ1-4, with an unclear D gene assignment. The CDR3 sequence is CAWTPQGRLKLFF. The nucleotide sequence is given as TGTGCCTGGACTCCGCAAGGGAGGTTAAAACTGTTTTTT.